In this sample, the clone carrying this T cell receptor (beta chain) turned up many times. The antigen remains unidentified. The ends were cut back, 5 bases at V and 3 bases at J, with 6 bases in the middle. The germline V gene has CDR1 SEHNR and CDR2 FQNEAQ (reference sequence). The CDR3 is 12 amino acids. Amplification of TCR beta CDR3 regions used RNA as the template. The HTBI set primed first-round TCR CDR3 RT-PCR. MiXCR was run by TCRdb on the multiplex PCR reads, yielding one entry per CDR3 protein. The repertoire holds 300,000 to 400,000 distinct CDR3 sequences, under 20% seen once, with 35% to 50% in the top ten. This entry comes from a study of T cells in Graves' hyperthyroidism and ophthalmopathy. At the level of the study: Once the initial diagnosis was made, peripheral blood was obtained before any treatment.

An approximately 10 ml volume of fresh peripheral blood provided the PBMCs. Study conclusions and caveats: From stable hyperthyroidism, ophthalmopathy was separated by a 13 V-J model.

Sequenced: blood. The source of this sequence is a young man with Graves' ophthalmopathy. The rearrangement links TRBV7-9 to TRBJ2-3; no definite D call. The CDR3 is CASSPQTDTQYF. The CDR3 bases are TGTGCCAGCAGCCCCCAAACAGATACGCAGTATTTT.